The source of this TCR beta chain is a study of T cells in Graves' hyperthyroidism and ophthalmopathy. Study results and caveats: Among thyroid clonotypes expanded above 0.001, most also appeared in blood.

Notes on this clonotype: No antigen is known for it.

TCR beta CDR3 sequences were amplified from RNA transcripts. First-round RT-PCR with HTBI primers amplified the TCR CDR3 region. TCRdb itself ran the multiplex PCR reads through MiXCR, one entry per CDR3 protein. The sample records hundreds of thousands of distinct CDR3 sequences, 15% to 18% being singletons. The authors obtained PBMCs from over 8.5 ml of fresh peripheral blood. The V gene lost 5 bases and the J gene lost 2 bases, with 13 bases spanning the gap. Germline lookup yields CDR1 SGHVS and CDR2 FQNEAQ. This CDR3 is built from 15 residues. The chain recombines TRBV7-8 with TRBJ1-5; a weak D match, TRBD1 (6 bases). The origin of this receptor is a woman aged 18 to 35 with Graves' hyperthyroidism. What was sequenced was blood. Here the CDR3 DNA reads TGTGCCAGCAGCAACAAACAGGGACGCAATCAGCCCCAGCATTTT. Protein: CASSNKQGRNQPQHF.